One and the same sample provided the 11 T cell receptor beta chains below, sequenced in a study of blood T cell repertoires in COVID-19 (dated by TCRdb to about 2020). The receptor library was made with the immunoSEQ multiplex PCR assay. Imported from immuneACCESS, the table was reduced by TCRdb to in-frame sequences with V and J called. These copies leave out some clones; in studies compared against another copy, an unresolved V gene accounts for under half, and the cause of the remainder is not known. The sample profile shows 190,000 or so clones; approximately 80% of them were found once. The ten biggest clones cover about 6.9% of the sample. Sequenced sample: peripheral blood. The receptor set was obtained from a human donor with acute or convalescent COVID-19. The donor label of this sample is uncertain.

V is TRBV5-6 and J is TRBJ1-3; D may be TRBD1 (5 bases). This CDR3 is 14 amino acids long. Per germline, CDR1 SGHDT and CDR2 YYEEEE. V was shortened by 2 bases and J by 4 bases, with 10 bases between the two germline ends. The CDR3: CASSFGGLGNTIYF. Here the CDR3 DNA reads TGTGCCAGCAGCTTCGGGGGACTCGGAAACACCATATATTTT.

The gene calls are TRBV19 and TRBJ2-7, with D hard to call. The CDR3 has 13 amino acids. CDR1 and CDR2 from the germline V gene are LNHDA and SQIVND (reference sequence). V lost 3 bases to trimming and J lost 1 base, with 7 bases between them. The CDR3 coding sequence is TGTGCCAGTAGTATCCCGAGGTCCTACGAGCAGTACTTC. Its protein product is CASSIPRSYEQYF.

V is TRBV5-1 and J is TRBJ1-1; D is ambiguous. The V gene lost 2 bases and the J gene lost 0 bases, with 5 bases spanning the gap. There are 13 residues in the CDR3. Per germline, CDR1 SGHRS and CDR2 YFSETQ. CDR3: CASSFQMNTEAFF. The CDR3 bases are TGCGCCAGCAGCTTTCAGATGAACACTGAAGCTTTCTTT.

The chain links TRBV11-2 to TRBJ2-3; 7 nucleotides line up with TRBD2. CDR1 is SGHAT and CDR2 is FQNNGV in the germline V gene. This CDR3 has 12 amino acids. The ends lost 7 bases at V and 7 bases at J; junction bases unmatched: 5. CDR3 region: CASTLGGNTQYF. Here the CDR3 DNA reads TGTGCCAGCACCCTGGGGGGGAATACGCAGTATTTT. Supplemented by reference TRBV11-2 and TRBJ2-3, the full variable domain reads EAGVAQSPRYKIIEKRQSVAFWCNPISGHATLYWYQQILGQGPKLLIQFQNNGVVDDSQLPKDRFSAERLKGVDSTLKIQPAKLEDSAVYLCASTLGGNTQYFGPGTRLTVL.

V usage is TRBV7-9 and J usage is TRBJ2-2; D call uncertain. Between the trimmed V and J ends, which lost 2 bases and 7 bases, there was a span of 8 bases. The CDR3 spans 13 residues. Germline loops: CDR1 SEHNR, CDR2 FQNEAQ (reference sequence). DNA for the CDR3: TGTGCCAGCAGCTTATCCTTATACGGGGAGCTGTTTTTT. As protein: CASSLSLYGELFF.

The V gene is TRBV18, the J gene TRBJ1-2; 7 bases match TRBD1. CDR1 and CDR2 from the germline V gene are KGHSH and LQKENI. V shed 4 bases and J 2 bases; nucleotides not matched to a gene: 4. There are 14 residues in the CDR3. The CDR3 bases are TGTGCCAGCTCACTATCGACAGGGAACTATGGCTACACCTTC. Amino acid sequence: CASSLSTGNYGYTF.

J is TRBJ2-3 and V is TRBV6-2 or TRBV6-3, with 9 nucleotides matching TRBD1. The V gene end was trimmed by 5 bases and the J gene end by 6 bases; junction bases not matched to a gene: 12. CDR1 is MNHEY, CDR2 SVGEGT, per germline. The CDR3 is made up of 16 amino acids. Here the CDR3 reads CASSLTGGRGPDTQYF. In DNA, the CDR3 is TGTGCCAGCAGTCTTACAGGGGGCCGGGGCCCCGATACGCAGTATTTT.

The V and J genes are TRBV5-6 and TRBJ2-7, with TRBD1 as a possible D gene (5 bases). This CDR3 has 15 amino acids. Germline assignment: CDR1 SGHDT and CDR2 YYEEEE. V lost 4 bases and J 5 bases, leaving 19 bases between the germline ends. Here the CDR3 reads CASSLYGRANNEQYF. CDR3 coding DNA: TGTGCCAGCAGCCTATATGGCAGGGCGAACAACGAGCAGTACTTC. The variable domain in full, with the rest retrieved from reference TRBV5-6 and TRBJ2-7, is DAGVTQSPTHLIKTRGQQVTLRCSPKSGHDTVSWYQQALGQGPQFIFQYYEEEERQRGNFPDRFSGHQFPNYSSELNVNALLLGDSALYLCASSLYGRANNEQYFGPGTRLTVT.

The chain combines TRBV5-6 with TRBJ2-5, with D possibly matching TRBD2 (5 bases). Between the trimmed V and J ends, which lost 4 bases and 4 bases, there was a span of 14 bases. The CDR3 contains 14 residues. CDR1 SGHDT and CDR2 YYEEEE come from the germline V gene. The CDR3 region has the DNA TGTGCCAGCAGCGAAAGCGGTAGTGGAGAGACCCAGTACTTC. This translates into CASSESGSGETQYF.

This clone was observed a handful of times. The V and J genes are TRBV11-3 and TRBJ1-3, with D perhaps TRBD1 (6 bases). CDR3 length: 13 amino acids. Germline V gene lookup returns CDR1 SGHNT and CDR2 YENEEA. The ends were cut back, 8 bases at V and 4 bases at J, with 12 bases in the middle. This CDR3 reads CASLGQPGNTIYF. CDR3 nucleotide sequence: TGTGCCAGCCTGGGACAACCCGGAAACACCATATATTTT.

J is TRBJ1-2 and V is TRBV7-9, with 9 bases aligning to TRBD1. CDR3 length: 15 amino acids. Germline assignment: CDR1 SEHNR and CDR2 FQNEAQ (reference sequence). J lost 5 bases, V lost 6 bases, and 10 bases had no gene match. CDR3 nucleotides: TGTGCCAGCAGTTTACACCGGGACAGGGCGTATGGCTACACCTTC. Translation: CASSLHRDRAYGYTF. The whole variable domain, remainder taken from reference TRBV7-9 and TRBJ1-2, is DTGVSQNPRHKITKRGQNVTFRCDPISEHNRLYWYRQTLGQGPEFLTYFQNEAQLEKSRLLSDRFSAERPKGSFSTLEIQRTEQGDSAMYLCASSLHRDRAYGYTFGSGTRLTVV.